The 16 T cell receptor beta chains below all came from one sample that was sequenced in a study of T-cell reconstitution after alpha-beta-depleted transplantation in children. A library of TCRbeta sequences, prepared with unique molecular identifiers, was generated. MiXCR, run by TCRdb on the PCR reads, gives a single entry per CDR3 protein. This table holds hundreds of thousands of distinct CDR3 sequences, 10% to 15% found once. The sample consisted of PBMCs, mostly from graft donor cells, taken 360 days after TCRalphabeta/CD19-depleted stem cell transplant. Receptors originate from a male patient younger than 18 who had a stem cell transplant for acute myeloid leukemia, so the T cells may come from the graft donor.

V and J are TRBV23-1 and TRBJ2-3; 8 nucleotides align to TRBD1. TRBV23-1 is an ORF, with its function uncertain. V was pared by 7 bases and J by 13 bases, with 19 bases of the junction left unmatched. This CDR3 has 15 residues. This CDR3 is CASTNLTDTDRGKYF. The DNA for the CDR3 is TGCGCCAGCACTAACCTCACCGACACCGACAGGGGAAAGTATTTT.

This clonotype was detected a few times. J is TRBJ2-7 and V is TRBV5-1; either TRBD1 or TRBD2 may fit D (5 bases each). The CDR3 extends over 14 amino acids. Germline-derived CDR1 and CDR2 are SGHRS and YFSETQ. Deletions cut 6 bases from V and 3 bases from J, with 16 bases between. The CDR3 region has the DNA TGCGCCAGCAACTCCGGGACCTGGAACTACGAGCAGTACTTC. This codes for CASNSGTWNYEQYF.

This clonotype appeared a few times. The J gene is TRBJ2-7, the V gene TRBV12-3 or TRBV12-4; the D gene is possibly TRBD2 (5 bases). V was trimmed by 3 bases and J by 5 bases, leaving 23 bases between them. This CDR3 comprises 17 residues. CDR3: CASSLGVGPSGSNEQYF. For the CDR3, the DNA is TGTGCCAGCAGTTTGGGTGTGGGCCCCTCGGGAAGTAACGAGCAGTACTTC.

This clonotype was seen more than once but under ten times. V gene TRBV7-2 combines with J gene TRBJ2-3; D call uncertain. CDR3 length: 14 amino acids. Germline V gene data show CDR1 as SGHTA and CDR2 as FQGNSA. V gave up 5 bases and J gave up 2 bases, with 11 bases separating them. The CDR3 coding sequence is TGTGCCAGCAGCCCAGCCTCGGACACAGATACGCAGTATTTT. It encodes CASSPASDTDTQYF.

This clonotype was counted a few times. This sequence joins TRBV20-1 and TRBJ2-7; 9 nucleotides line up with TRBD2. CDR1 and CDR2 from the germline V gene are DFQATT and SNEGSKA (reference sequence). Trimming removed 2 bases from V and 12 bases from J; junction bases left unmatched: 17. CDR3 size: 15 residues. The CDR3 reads CSARPRLAELIAGYF. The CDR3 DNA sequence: TGCAGTGCTAGACCCAGACTAGCGGAACTGATCGCGGGGTACTTC.

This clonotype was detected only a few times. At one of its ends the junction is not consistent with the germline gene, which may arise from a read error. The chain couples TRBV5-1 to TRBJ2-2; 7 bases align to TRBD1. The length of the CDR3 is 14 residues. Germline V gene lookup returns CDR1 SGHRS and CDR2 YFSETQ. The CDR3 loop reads CASSLDRNAGELFF. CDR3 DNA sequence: TGCGCCAGCAGCCTGGACAGGAACGCCGGGGAGCTGTTTTTT.

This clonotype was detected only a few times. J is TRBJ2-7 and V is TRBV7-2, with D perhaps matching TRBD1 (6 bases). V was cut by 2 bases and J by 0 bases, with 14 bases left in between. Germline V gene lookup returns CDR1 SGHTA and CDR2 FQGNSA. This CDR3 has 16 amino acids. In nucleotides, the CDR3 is TGTGCCAGCAGCTTACCAGGGGACATGAGCTCCTACGAGCAGTACTTC. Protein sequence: CASSLPGDMSSYEQYF.

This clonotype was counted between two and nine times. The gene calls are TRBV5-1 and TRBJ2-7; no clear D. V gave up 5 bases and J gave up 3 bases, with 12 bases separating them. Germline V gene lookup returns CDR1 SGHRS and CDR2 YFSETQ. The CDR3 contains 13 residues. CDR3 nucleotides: TGCGCCAGCAGATCGATCACCAACTACGAGCAGTACTTC. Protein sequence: CASRSITNYEQYF.

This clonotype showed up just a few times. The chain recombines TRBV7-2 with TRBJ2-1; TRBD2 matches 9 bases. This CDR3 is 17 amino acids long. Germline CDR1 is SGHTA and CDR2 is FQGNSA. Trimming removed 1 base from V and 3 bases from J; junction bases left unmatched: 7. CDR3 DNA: TGTGCCAGCAGCTTAGTTCGGGCGGGAGGGATCTACAATGAGCAGTTCTTC. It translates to CASSLVRAGGIYNEQFF.

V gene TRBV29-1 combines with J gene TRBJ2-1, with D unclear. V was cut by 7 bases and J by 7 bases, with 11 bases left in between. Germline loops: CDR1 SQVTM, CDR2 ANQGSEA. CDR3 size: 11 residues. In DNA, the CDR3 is TGCAGCGCCGCGCTGGGGAATGAGCAGTTCTTC. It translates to CSAALGNEQFF.

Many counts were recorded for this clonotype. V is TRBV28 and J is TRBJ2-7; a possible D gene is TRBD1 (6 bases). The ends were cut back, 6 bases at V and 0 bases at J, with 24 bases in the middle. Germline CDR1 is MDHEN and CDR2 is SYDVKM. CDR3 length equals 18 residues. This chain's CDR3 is CASRASGQIVRGSYEQYF. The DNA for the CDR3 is TGTGCCAGCAGAGCCTCCGGACAGATAGTAAGGGGCTCCTACGAGCAGTACTTC.

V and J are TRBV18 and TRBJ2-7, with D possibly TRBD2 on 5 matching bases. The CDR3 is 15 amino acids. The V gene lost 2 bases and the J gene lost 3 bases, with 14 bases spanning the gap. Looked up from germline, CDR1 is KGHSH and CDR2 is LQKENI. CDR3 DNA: TGTGCCAGCTCACCAGTCGGGGAGTCTCACTACGAGCAGTACTTC. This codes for CASSPVGESHYEQYF.

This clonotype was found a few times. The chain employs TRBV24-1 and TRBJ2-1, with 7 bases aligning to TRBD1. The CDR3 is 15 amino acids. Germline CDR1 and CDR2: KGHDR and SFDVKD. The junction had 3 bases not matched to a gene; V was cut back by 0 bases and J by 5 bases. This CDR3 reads CATSDLQGGHNEQFF. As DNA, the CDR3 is TGTGCCACCAGTGATTTGCAAGGGGGCCACAATGAGCAGTTCTTC.

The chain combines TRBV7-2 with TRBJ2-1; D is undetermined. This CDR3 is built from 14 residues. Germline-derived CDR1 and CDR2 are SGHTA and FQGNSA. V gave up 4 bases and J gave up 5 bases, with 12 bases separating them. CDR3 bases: TGTGCCAGCAGCTATGGAGACTGGGACAATGAGCAGTTCTTC. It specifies CASSYGDWDNEQFF.

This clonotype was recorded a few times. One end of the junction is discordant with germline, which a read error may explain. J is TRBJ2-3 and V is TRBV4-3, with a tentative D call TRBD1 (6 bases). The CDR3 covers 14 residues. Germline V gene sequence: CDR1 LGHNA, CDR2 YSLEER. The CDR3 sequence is CASSQDSDFWGLLF. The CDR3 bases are TGCGCCAGCAGCCAAGATTCCGATTTTTGGGGGCTGTTATTT.

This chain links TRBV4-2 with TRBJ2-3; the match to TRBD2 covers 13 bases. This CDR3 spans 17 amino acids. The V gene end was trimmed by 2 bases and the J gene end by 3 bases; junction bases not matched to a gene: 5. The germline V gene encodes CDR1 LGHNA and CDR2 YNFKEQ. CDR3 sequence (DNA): TGTGCCAGCAGCCAAAGGACTAGCGGGAGTAGTACAGATACGCAGTATTTT. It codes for CASSQRTSGSSTDTQYF.